Following are 8 T cell receptor beta chains from one sample sequenced in a study of cytomegalovirus exposure and HLA in healthy donors. The PCR employed 60 Vbeta primers together with 13 Jbeta primers. The repertoire was sequenced with immunoSEQ multiplex PCR; TCRdb's copy has only in-frame clones and lacks some. The data show about 200,000 clones, around 80% seen once. Sequenced sample: PBMCs. The receptors come from a woman aged 40 to 50 in good health and CMV-seronegative.

This clone was observed once. This sequence joins TRBV7-3 and TRBJ2-1; 12 positions match TRBD2. V lost 5 bases to trimming and J lost 9 bases; unmatched junction nucleotides: 17. The germline gives CDR1 SGHTA, CDR2 FQGTGA. This CDR3 is 18 amino acids long. The CDR3 region has the DNA TGTGCCAGCAGCCACTATAGGACTAGCGGGACCTCGCCCGGTGAGCAGTTCTTC. Encoded protein: CASSHYRTSGTSPGEQFF. Drawing the rest from reference TRBV7-3 and TRBJ2-1, the complete variable domain is GAGVSQTPSNKVTEKGKYVELRCDPISGHTALYWYRQSLGQGPEFLIYFQGTGAADDSGLPNDRFFAVRPEGSVSTLKIQRTERGDSAVYLCASSHYRTSGTSPGEQFFGPGTRLTVL.

The chain recombines TRBV6-1 with TRBJ2-5; possible D gene TRBD1, 5 bases. Germline V CDR1 and CDR2: MNHNS, SASEGT. Between the trimmed V and J ends, which lost 6 bases and 1 base, there was a span of 9 bases. This CDR3 has 13 residues. CDR3 nucleotide sequence: TGTGCCAGCAGCACAGGCAGCCAAGAGACCCAGTACTTC. Its translation is CASSTGSQETQYF.

This clone has just a few counts. The rearrangement links TRBV7-2 to TRBJ2-5, with a tentative D call TRBD2 (5 bases). Trimming cost V 5 bases and J 1 base, with 11 bases left between them. Germline V lookup: CDR1 SGHTA, CDR2 FQGNSA. This CDR3 comprises 14 residues. Here the CDR3 DNA reads TGTGCCAGCAGCGTAGGACTCCCCCAAGAGACCCAGTACTTC. It encodes CASSVGLPQETQYF.

The rearrangement uses TRBV4-1 and TRBJ2-7; TRBD2 matches 13 bases. V lost 0 bases to trimming and J lost 0 bases; unmatched junction nucleotides: 17. The germline V gene has CDR1 MGHRA and CDR2 YSYEKL. This CDR3 comprises 22 residues. The CDR3 DNA is TGCGCCAGCAGCCAAGAGGTTCGCGGACTAGCGGGAGAACCTCGGAGCTCCTACGAGCAGTACTTC. Translation: CASSQEVRGLAGEPRSSYEQYF.

V is TRBV10-3 and J is TRBJ2-3, with a possible D match to TRBD1 (6 bases). CDR1 is ENHRY and CDR2 is SYGVKD in the germline V gene. V was clipped by 0 bases and J by 4 bases, with 20 bases between them. The length of the CDR3 is 18 residues. The CDR3 nucleotides are TGTGCCATCAGTGAGTCCTACCCCGGGACAACCTTCGCAGATACGCAGTATTTT. Encoded protein: CAISESYPGTTFADTQYF.

This chain connects TRBV5-1 to TRBJ1-4, with D unclear. This CDR3 has 14 amino acids. The V end was cut by 4 bases, the J end by 6 bases, with 13 bases between. Germline CDR1 is SGHRS and CDR2 is YFSETQ. CDR3 nucleotides: TGCGCCAGCAGCCCGGGTCCCGAGGATGAAAAACTGTTTTTT. Translation: CASSPGPEDEKLFF.

The J gene is TRBJ1-1, the V gene TRBV5-6; 8 bases are a match to TRBD1. The germline V gene has CDR1 SGHDT and CDR2 YYEEEE. The CDR3 loop spans 15 amino acids. J lost 1 base, V lost 4 bases, and 6 bases had no gene match. The CDR3 DNA reads TGTGCCAGCAGCCCAACAGGGGGACCGAACACTGAAGCTTTCTTT. This codes for CASSPTGGPNTEAFF.

In DNA, the CDR3 is TGTGCCAGCAGGGACAGTTCGAAGCAGTACGTC. Protein product: CASRDSSKQYV. The rearrangement uses TRBV21-1 and TRBJ2-7; TRBD1 reflects the table's D call only, with no check against the DNA. TRBV21-1 is classified as a pseudogene. This CDR3 has 11 amino acids.